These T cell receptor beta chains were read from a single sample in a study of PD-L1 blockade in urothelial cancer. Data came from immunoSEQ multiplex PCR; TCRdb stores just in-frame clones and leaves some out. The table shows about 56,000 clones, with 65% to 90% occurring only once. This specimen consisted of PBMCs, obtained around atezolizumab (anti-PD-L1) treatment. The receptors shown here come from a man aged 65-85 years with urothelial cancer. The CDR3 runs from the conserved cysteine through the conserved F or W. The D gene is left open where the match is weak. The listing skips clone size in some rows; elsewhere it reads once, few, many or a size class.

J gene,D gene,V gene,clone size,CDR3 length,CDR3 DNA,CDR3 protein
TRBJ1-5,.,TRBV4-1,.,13,TGCGCCAGCAGCCCCTCTTTGAATCAGCCCCAGCATTTT,CASSPSLNQPQHF
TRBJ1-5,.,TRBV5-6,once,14,TGTGCCAGCAGCCCGTCCACTTCAGGGCAGCCCCAGCATTTT,CASSPSTSGQPQHF
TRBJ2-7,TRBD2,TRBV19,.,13,TGTGCCAGTAGTGGGGGACTAGCAGGCGAGCAGTACTTC,CASSGGLAGEQYF
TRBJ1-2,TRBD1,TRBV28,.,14,TGTGCCAGCAGTCCTCGGACAGGGGGCTATGGCTACACCTTC,CASSPRTGGYGYTF
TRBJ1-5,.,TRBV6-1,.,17,TGTGCCAGCAGTGAGTCCGGGGGAGGGAGAAGCAATCAGCCCCAGCATTTT,CASSESGGGRSNQPQHF
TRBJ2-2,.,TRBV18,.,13,TGTGCCAGCTCACCCCCACTAGCCGGGGAGCTGTTTTTT,CASSPPLAGELFF
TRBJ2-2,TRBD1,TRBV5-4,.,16,TGTGCCAGCAGCCTGGGGACAGGGGGAGACACCGGGGAGCTGTTTTTT,CASSLGTGGDTGELFF
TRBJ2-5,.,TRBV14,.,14,TGTGCCAGCAGCCCAAGGACTGGCGCGGGGACCCAGTACTTC,CASSPRTGAGTQYF
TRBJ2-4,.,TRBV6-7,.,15,TGTGCCAGCAGTGTAGCGACTCTAGCCAAAAACATTCAGTACTTC,CASSVATLAKNIQYF
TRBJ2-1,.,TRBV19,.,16,TGTGCCAGTAGTATTCGACAGGTGAGCTCCTACAATGAGCAGTTCTTC,CASSIRQVSSYNEQFF
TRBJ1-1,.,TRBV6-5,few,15,TGTGCCAGCAGCTCCCTGAGTGGAGGGTTCACTGAAGCTTTCTTT,CASSSLSGGFTEAFF
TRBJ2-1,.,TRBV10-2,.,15,TGCGCCAGCAGTGACCCGGGAGACATGTCCGATGAGCAGTTCTTC,CASSDPGDMSDEQFF
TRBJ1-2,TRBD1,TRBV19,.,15,TGTGCCAGTAGGGGGACAGGGGGCCTCGCCTATGGCTACACCTTC,CASRGTGGLAYGYTF
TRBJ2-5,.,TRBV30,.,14,TGTGCCTGGAGTTCGGCGGGAACCCAAGAGACCCAGTACTTC,CAWSSAGTQETQYF
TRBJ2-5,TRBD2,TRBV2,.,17,TGTGCCAGCAGTGAAGAGGGGAGCGGGAGGGCCGGGGAGACCCAGTACTTC,CASSEEGSGRAGETQYF
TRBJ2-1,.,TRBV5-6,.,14,TGTGCCAGCAGGGAGGAAGGCTCCTACAATGAGCAGTTCTTC,CASREEGSYNEQFF
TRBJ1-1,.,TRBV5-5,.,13,TGTGCCAGCAGCTTAAGGGGGAACACTGAAGCTTTCTTT,CASSLRGNTEAFF
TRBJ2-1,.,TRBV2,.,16,TGTGCCAGCAGTGTAGGTAGCTCGTACTTAAACAATGAGCAGTTCTTC,CASSVGSSYLNNEQFF
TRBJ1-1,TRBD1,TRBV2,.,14,TGTGCCAGCAGTGAAAAAAGGACAGGCGCTGAAGCTTTCTTT,CASSEKRTGAEAFF
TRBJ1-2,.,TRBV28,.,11,TGTGCCAGCACAGGATACTATGGCTACACCTTC,CASTGYYGYTF
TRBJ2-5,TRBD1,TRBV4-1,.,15,TGCGCCAGCAGCCAAGACCCACAGGGGAAAGAGACCCAGTACTTC,CASSQDPQGKETQYF
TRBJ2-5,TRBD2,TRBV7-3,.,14,TGTGCCAGCAGCTTAACTAGCGGGAGTGAGACCCAGTACTTC,CASSLTSGSETQYF
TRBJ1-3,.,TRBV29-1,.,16,TGCAGCGTTGCTGACGGTCTAGGAAGTCCTGGAAACACCATATATTTT,CSVADGLGSPGNTIYF
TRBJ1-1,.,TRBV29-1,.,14,TGCAGCGTCTCCGCCGGGTTAGGGGACACTGAAGCTTTCTTT,CSVSAGLGDTEAFF
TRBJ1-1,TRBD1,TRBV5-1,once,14,TGCGCCAGCAGCCCGGGACAGGGATGGCCTGAAGCTTTCTTT,CASSPGQGWPEAFF
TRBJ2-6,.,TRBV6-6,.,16,TGTGCCAGCAGAAACCCCGACAGTTCTGGGGCCAACGTCCTGACTTTC,CASRNPDSSGANVLTF
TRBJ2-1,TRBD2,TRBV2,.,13,TGTGCCAGTCTAGCGGCTTCCTACAATGAGCAGTTCTTC,CASLAASYNEQFF
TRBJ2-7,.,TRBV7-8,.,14,TGTGCCAGCAGCTTAGAACCGAGCGGCCGGAAGCAGTACTTC,CASSLEPSGRKQYF
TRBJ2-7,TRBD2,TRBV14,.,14,TGTGCCAGCAGCCAACTAGCGGGAGGACCCGAGCAGTACTTC,CASSQLAGGPEQYF
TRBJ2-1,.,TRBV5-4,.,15,TGTGCCAGCAGCTTGACCGGGAAAGGGTACAATGAGCAGTTCTTC,CASSLTGKGYNEQFF
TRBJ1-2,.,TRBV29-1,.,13,TGCAGCGTTCTAGACGGATCCCTCTATGGCTACACCTTC,CSVLDGSLYGYTF
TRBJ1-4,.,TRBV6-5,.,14,TGTGCCAGCAGGGCGACAGCCGGGGGGGAAAAACTGTTTTTT,CASRATAGGEKLFF
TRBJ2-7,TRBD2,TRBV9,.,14,TGTGCCAGCAGTGGCGGAGAGGGAGGGAACGAGCAGTACTTC,CASSGGEGGNEQYF
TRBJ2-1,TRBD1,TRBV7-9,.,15,TGTGCCAGCAGCCTTAGGGACAGCTCCTACAATGAGCAGTTCTTC,CASSLRDSSYNEQFF
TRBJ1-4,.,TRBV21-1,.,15,TGTGCCAGCAGCAAAAGAGGGGCGGGGCACGAAAAACTGTTTTTT,CASSKRGAGHEKLFF
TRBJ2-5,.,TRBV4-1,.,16,TGCGCCAGCAGCCAAGTCCGGGGCCGGGGAGGAGAGACCCAGTACTTC,CASSQVRGRGGETQYF
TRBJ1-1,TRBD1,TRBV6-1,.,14,TGTGCCAGCAGCGCAATGACAGGGGCCGGTGAAGCTTTCTTT,CASSAMTGAGEAFF
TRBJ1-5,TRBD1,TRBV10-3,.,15,TGTGCCATCAGTGGGACAGGGGACGTAAATCAGCCCCAGCATTTT,CAISGTGDVNQPQHF
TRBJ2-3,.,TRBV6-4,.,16,TGTGCCAGCAGTGCACAGCCGGTCACTAGCATATATACGCAGTATTTT,CASSAQPVTSIYTQYF
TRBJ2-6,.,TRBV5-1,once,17,TGCGCCAGCAGCTCCGGGGGTGATAGTTCTGGGGCCAACGTCCTGACTTTC,CASSSGGDSSGANVLTF